Listed below are T cell receptor beta chains from one sample, sequenced in a study of cytomegalovirus exposure and HLA in healthy donors. The method was immunoSEQ multiplex PCR; TCRdb's version includes in-frame clones alone and lacks a portion of them. The top ten hold around 20% of the sample, which has about 150,000 clones, 75% to 90% seen once. Sequencing was done on a sample of PBMCs. All receptors come from a man aged 18 to 30 in good health and CMV-seropositive. Each CDR3 is given with its conserved first and last residue. Fields, in order: V gene, clone size, D gene, J gene, CDR3 protein, CDR3 DNA. The D gene is left open where the match is weak. Size is omitted from some rows. Given values are once, few, many or a class for expanded clones.

v_gene: TRBV4-2
abundance: -
d_gene: -
j_gene: TRBJ2-5
CDR3aa: CASSQESREETQYF
CDR3nt: TGTGCCAGCAGCCAAGAATCTAGGGAGGAGACCCAGTACTTC

v_gene: TRBV27
abundance: -
d_gene: -
j_gene: TRBJ1-5
CDR3aa: CASSLLESGQPQHF
CDR3nt: TGTGCCAGCAGTTTATTGGAGAGCGGTCAGCCCCAGCATTTT

v_gene: TRBV27
abundance: few
d_gene: TRBD1
j_gene: TRBJ1-2
CDR3aa: CASSFNRGSYGYTF
CDR3nt: TGTGCCAGCAGTTTTAACAGGGGCAGCTATGGCTACACCTTC

v_gene: TRBV5-5
abundance: -
d_gene: -
j_gene: TRBJ1-2
CDR3aa: CASSPRVSTPGYGYTF
CDR3nt: TGTGCCAGCAGCCCCAGGGTGTCCACCCCAGGCTATGGCTACACCTTC

v_gene: TRBV27
abundance: -
d_gene: TRBD1
j_gene: TRBJ1-2
CDR3aa: CASSLQRQGGYTF
CDR3nt: TGTGCCAGCAGTCTGCAACGACAGGGTGGCTACACCTTC

v_gene: TRBV6-6
abundance: -
d_gene: TRBD2
j_gene: TRBJ2-7
CDR3aa: CASSSTGTTFEQYF
CDR3nt: TGTGCCAGCAGTTCGACCGGGACTACCTTCGAGCAGTACTTC

v_gene: TRBV2
abundance: -
d_gene: -
j_gene: TRBJ2-2
CDR3aa: CASSVEITSGELFF
CDR3nt: TGTGCCAGCAGTGTGGAGATTACGTCCGGGGAGCTGTTTTTT

v_gene: TRBV27
abundance: once
d_gene: TRBD1
j_gene: TRBJ1-5
CDR3aa: CASSTGVDQPQHF
CDR3nt: TGTGCCAGCAGTACAGGGGTCGATCAGCCCCAGCATTTT

v_gene: TRBV2
abundance: -
d_gene: -
j_gene: TRBJ1-2
CDR3aa: CASSEQESRQGYTF
CDR3nt: TGTGCCAGCAGTGAGCAAGAGTCTAGGCAGGGCTACACCTTC

v_gene: TRBV10-3
abundance: once
d_gene: TRBD1
j_gene: TRBJ1-1
CDR3aa: CAISGTGDTEAFF
CDR3nt: TGTGCCATCAGCGGGACAGGGGACACTGAAGCTTTCTTT

v_gene: TRBV4-2
abundance: few
d_gene: -
j_gene: TRBJ2-1
CDR3aa: CASSLDSTSYNEQFF
CDR3nt: TGTGCCAGCAGCCTGGACTCGACCTCCTACAATGAGCAGTTCTTC

v_gene: TRBV6-5
abundance: once
d_gene: -
j_gene: TRBJ1-1
CDR3aa: CASSYGAVVNTEAFF
CDR3nt: TGTGCCAGCAGTTACGGCGCGGTCGTGAACACTGAAGCTTTCTTT

v_gene: TRBV5-4
abundance: -
d_gene: TRBD1
j_gene: TRBJ2-5
CDR3aa: CASSWDSKTQYF
CDR3nt: TGTGCCAGCAGCTGGGACAGCAAGACCCAGTACTTC

v_gene: TRBV7-2
abundance: -
d_gene: -
j_gene: TRBJ1-6
CDR3aa: CASSSRQVSPLHF
CDR3nt: TGTGCCAGCAGCTCAAGACAGGTTTCACCCCTCCACTTT

v_gene: TRBV4-3
abundance: -
d_gene: -
j_gene: TRBJ1-4
CDR3aa: CASSQDLQANEKLFF
CDR3nt: TGCGCCAGCAGCCAAGATTTACAGGCGAATGAAAAACTGTTTTTT

v_gene: TRBV21-1
abundance: -
d_gene: -
j_gene: TRBJ1-2
CDR3aa: CASSKGLGQGARGGYTF
CDR3nt: TGTGCCAGCAGCAAAGGGCTGGGACAGGGGGCGAGAGGTGGCTACACCTTC

v_gene: TRBV27
abundance: -
d_gene: TRBD1
j_gene: TRBJ2-7
CDR3aa: CASSRTTGMGEQYF
CDR3nt: TGTGCCAGCAGTCGGACGACAGGGATGGGCGAGCAGTACTTC

v_gene: TRBV27
abundance: -
d_gene: -
j_gene: TRBJ1-6
CDR3aa: CASSLTVPGDSYNSPLHF
CDR3nt: TGTGCCAGCAGTTTAACCGTCCCGGGAGACTCCTATAATTCACCCCTCCACTTT

v_gene: TRBV9
abundance: -
d_gene: TRBD1
j_gene: TRBJ2-7
CDR3aa: CASSVAGTGNYEQYF
CDR3nt: TGTGCCAGCAGCGTAGCCGGGACAGGGAACTACGAGCAGTACTTC

v_gene: TRBV13
abundance: -
d_gene: -
j_gene: TRBJ1-1
CDR3aa: CASSLSLTVMNTEAFF
CDR3nt: TGTGCCAGCAGCTTATCATTGACAGTCATGAACACTGAAGCTTTCTTT

v_gene: TRBV6-5
abundance: -
d_gene: TRBD1
j_gene: TRBJ1-2
CDR3aa: CASRYSPGGGYGYTF
CDR3nt: TGTGCCAGCAGATACTCCCCAGGGGGAGGCTATGGCTACACCTTC

v_gene: TRBV7-2
abundance: -
d_gene: TRBD1
j_gene: TRBJ1-5
CDR3aa: CASSSDRDQPQHF
CDR3nt: TGTGCCAGCAGCTCGGACAGGGACCAGCCCCAGCATTTT

v_gene: TRBV7-9
abundance: -
d_gene: -
j_gene: TRBJ1-5
CDR3aa: CASSLAGLNQPQHF
CDR3nt: TGTGCCAGCAGCTTAGCGGGCCTTAATCAGCCCCAGCATTTT

v_gene: TRBV7-2
abundance: -
d_gene: -
j_gene: TRBJ2-5
CDR3aa: CASSLALEETQYF
CDR3nt: TGTGCCAGCAGCTTAGCACTTGAAGAGACCCAGTACTTC

v_gene: TRBV9
abundance: -
d_gene: TRBD2
j_gene: TRBJ2-4
CDR3aa: CASSPMGTSGVQYF
CDR3nt: TGTGCCAGCAGCCCTATGGGGACTAGCGGGGTTCAGTACTTC

v_gene: TRBV4-1
abundance: -
d_gene: -
j_gene: TRBJ2-7
CDR3aa: CASSLVLELSYEQYF
CDR3nt: TGCGCCAGCAGCCTGGTTCTAGAACTCTCCTACGAGCAGTACTTC

v_gene: TRBV9
abundance: -
d_gene: -
j_gene: TRBJ2-1
CDR3aa: CASSSDFNEQFF
CDR3nt: TGTGCCAGCAGCAGCGACTTCAATGAGCAGTTCTTC

v_gene: TRBV6-5
abundance: -
d_gene: TRBD1
j_gene: TRBJ1-2
CDR3aa: CASSQYVGTGIGYTF
CDR3nt: TGTGCCAGCAGCCAATATGTCGGGACAGGGATCGGCTACACCTTC

v_gene: TRBV6-1
abundance: -
d_gene: TRBD1
j_gene: TRBJ2-7
CDR3aa: CASSPPTGTLYEQYF
CDR3nt: TGTGCCAGCAGCCCTCCGACAGGGACCCTATACGAGCAGTACTTC

v_gene: TRBV6-5
abundance: -
d_gene: -
j_gene: TRBJ1-5
CDR3aa: CASSDPWGEQPQHF
CDR3nt: TGTGCCAGCAGTGACCCGTGGGGAGAGCAGCCCCAGCATTTT

v_gene: TRBV5-1
abundance: -
d_gene: -
j_gene: TRBJ2-2
CDR3aa: CASSLSRQGNTGELFF
CDR3nt: TGCGCCAGCAGCTTGTCTCGACAAGGGAACACCGGGGAGCTGTTTTTT

v_gene: TRBV4-1
abundance: -
d_gene: TRBD2
j_gene: TRBJ2-3
CDR3aa: CASSQPGLAFTDTQYF
CDR3nt: TGCGCCAGCAGCCAACCGGGACTAGCTTTTACAGATACGCAGTATTTT

v_gene: TRBV1
abundance: -
d_gene: -
j_gene: TRBJ2-1
CDR3aa: CTSSRRRGGARYNEQFF
CDR3nt: TGCACCAGCAGCCGCCGGCGTGGGGGGGCTAGGTACAATGAGCAGTTCTTC

v_gene: TRBV6-5
abundance: -
d_gene: -
j_gene: TRBJ1-2
CDR3aa: CASSYSYTVNYGYTF
CDR3nt: TGTGCCAGCAGTTACTCGTATACAGTGAACTATGGCTACACCTTC

v_gene: TRBV9
abundance: -
d_gene: TRBD2
j_gene: TRBJ2-1
CDR3aa: CASSSFSGSPFF
CDR3nt: TGTGCCAGCAGCTCGTTTAGCGGGAGTCCCTTCTTC

v_gene: TRBV6-5
abundance: -
d_gene: TRBD1
j_gene: TRBJ1-4
CDR3aa: CASSTTGRSEKLFF
CDR3nt: TGTGCCAGCAGTACGACAGGGAGGAGTGAAAAACTGTTTTTT

v_gene: TRBV7-9
abundance: -
d_gene: -
j_gene: TRBJ1-2
CDR3aa: CASSRRDKFLNYGYTF
CDR3nt: TGTGCCAGCAGCCGCCGGGACAAGTTTTTAAACTATGGCTACACCTTC

v_gene: TRBV5-1
abundance: -
d_gene: TRBD1
j_gene: TRBJ1-5
CDR3aa: CASSLGQGKPQHF
CDR3nt: TGCGCCAGCAGCTTGGGACAGGGAAAGCCCCAGCATTTT

v_gene: TRBV11-2
abundance: few
d_gene: -
j_gene: TRBJ1-3
CDR3aa: CASSLDLLSGNTIYF
CDR3nt: TGTGCCAGCAGCTTAGACCTTCTCTCTGGAAACACCATATATTTT

v_gene: TRBV6-5
abundance: -
d_gene: TRBD2
j_gene: TRBJ2-1
CDR3aa: CASSYSGTSGNNEQFF
CDR3nt: TGTGCCAGCAGTTACTCTGGAACTAGCGGTAACAATGAGCAGTTCTTC

v_gene: TRBV29-1
abundance: few
d_gene: -
j_gene: TRBJ1-2
CDR3aa: CSVNPRADGYTF
CDR3nt: TGCAGCGTTAATCCCCGCGCCGATGGCTACACCTTC

v_gene: TRBV30
abundance: -
d_gene: TRBD1
j_gene: TRBJ1-2
CDR3aa: CAWSVFSGTGAYGYTF
CDR3nt: TGTGCCTGGAGCGTCTTCTCCGGGACAGGGGCCTATGGCTACACCTTC

v_gene: TRBV11-2
abundance: -
d_gene: -
j_gene: TRBJ2-7
CDR3aa: CASSPYGQGRLKEQYF
CDR3nt: TGTGCCAGCAGCCCGTACGGTCAGGGTCGTCTTAAGGAGCAGTACTTC

v_gene: TRBV6-6
abundance: -
d_gene: TRBD1
j_gene: TRBJ1-5
CDR3aa: CASSTDRAHQPQHF
CDR3nt: TGTGCCAGCAGTACAGACAGGGCACATCAGCCCCAGCATTTT

v_gene: TRBV7-2
abundance: -
d_gene: -
j_gene: TRBJ1-5
CDR3aa: CASSLDRNSNQPQHF
CDR3nt: TGTGCCAGCAGCTTAGACAGAAATAGCAATCAGCCCCAGCATTTT

v_gene: TRBV9
abundance: -
d_gene: -
j_gene: TRBJ2-2
CDR3aa: CASSVEVGRDTGELFF
CDR3nt: TGTGCCAGCAGCGTAGAAGTCGGCAGGGACACCGGGGAGCTGTTTTTT

v_gene: TRBV13
abundance: -
d_gene: TRBD2
j_gene: TRBJ2-7
CDR3aa: CASSTRGGPYEQYF
CDR3nt: TGTGCCAGCAGCACCCGGGGGGGTCCCTACGAGCAGTACTTC

v_gene: TRBV14
abundance: few
d_gene: TRBD2
j_gene: TRBJ2-1
CDR3aa: CASSLGTSGSSYNEQFF
CDR3nt: TGTGCCAGCAGCCTCGGGACTAGCGGAAGCTCCTACAATGAGCAGTTCTTC

v_gene: TRBV4-3
abundance: -
d_gene: TRBD2
j_gene: TRBJ2-3
CDR3aa: CASSQVLAGGTVDTQYF
CDR3nt: TGCGCCAGCAGCCAAGTGCTAGCGGGAGGGACGGTAGATACGCAGTATTTT

v_gene: TRBV19
abundance: -
d_gene: -
j_gene: TRBJ1-4
CDR3aa: CASSIGRTTNEKLFF
CDR3nt: TGTGCCAGTAGTATCGGGAGAACAACTAATGAAAAACTGTTTTTT

v_gene: TRBV2
abundance: -
d_gene: -
j_gene: TRBJ2-3
CDR3aa: CASRANTDTQYF
CDR3nt: TGTGCCAGTCGCGCAAACACAGATACGCAGTATTTT

v_gene: TRBV25-1
abundance: once
d_gene: -
j_gene: TRBJ2-3
CDR3aa: CASSEGHTQYF
CDR3nt: TGTGCCAGCAGTGAGGGGCATACGCAGTATTTT

v_gene: TRBV2
abundance: -
d_gene: TRBD2
j_gene: TRBJ2-3
CDR3aa: CASGGGGDTQYF
CDR3nt: TGTGCCAGCGGGGGGGGTGGAGATACGCAGTATTTT

v_gene: TRBV5-4
abundance: -
d_gene: TRBD1
j_gene: TRBJ2-7
CDR3aa: CASRIGGRWDEQYF
CDR3nt: TGTGCCAGCAGAATAGGGGGCCGTTGGGACGAGCAGTACTTC

v_gene: TRBV2
abundance: -
d_gene: TRBD1
j_gene: TRBJ1-4
CDR3aa: CASREGARTNEKLFF
CDR3nt: TGTGCCAGCAGAGAGGGGGCGCGGACTAATGAAAAACTGTTTTTT

v_gene: TRBV7-9
abundance: -
d_gene: -
j_gene: TRBJ2-1
CDR3aa: CASSFTEVYNEQFF
CDR3nt: TGTGCCAGCAGCTTCACGGAGGTCTACAATGAGCAGTTCTTC

v_gene: TRBV10-2
abundance: -
d_gene: TRBD1
j_gene: TRBJ1-1
CDR3aa: CASKRDSPSEAFF
CDR3nt: TGCGCCAGCAAGAGGGACAGTCCTTCTGAAGCTTTCTTT

v_gene: TRBV10-3
abundance: -
d_gene: -
j_gene: TRBJ1-2
CDR3aa: CAISESKELNYGYTF
CDR3nt: TGTGCCATCAGTGAGTCCAAAGAACTGAACTATGGCTACACCTTC

v_gene: TRBV6-1
abundance: -
d_gene: TRBD1
j_gene: TRBJ2-1
CDR3aa: CASSQTGDEQFF
CDR3nt: TGTGCCAGCAGTCAGACAGGGGATGAGCAGTTCTTC

v_gene: TRBV27
abundance: -
d_gene: TRBD2
j_gene: TRBJ2-5
CDR3aa: CASRPSGGLAQYF
CDR3nt: TGTGCCAGCAGACCGAGCGGGGGCCTGGCCCAGTACTTC